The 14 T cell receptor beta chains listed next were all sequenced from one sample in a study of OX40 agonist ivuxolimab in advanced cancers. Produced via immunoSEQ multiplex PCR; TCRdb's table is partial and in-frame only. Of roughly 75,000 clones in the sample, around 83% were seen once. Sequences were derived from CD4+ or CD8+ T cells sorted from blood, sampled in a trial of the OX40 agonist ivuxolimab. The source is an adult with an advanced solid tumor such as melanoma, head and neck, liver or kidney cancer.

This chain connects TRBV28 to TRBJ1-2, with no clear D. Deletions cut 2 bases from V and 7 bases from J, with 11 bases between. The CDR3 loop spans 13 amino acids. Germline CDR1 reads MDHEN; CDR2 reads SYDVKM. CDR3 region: CASSLDWAGGYTF. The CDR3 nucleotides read TGTGCCAGCAGTTTAGATTGGGCCGGTGGCTACACCTTC.

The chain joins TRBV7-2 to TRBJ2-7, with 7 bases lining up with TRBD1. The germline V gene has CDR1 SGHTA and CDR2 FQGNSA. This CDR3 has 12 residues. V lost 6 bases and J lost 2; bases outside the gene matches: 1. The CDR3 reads CASRRGPYEQYF. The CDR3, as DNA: TGTGCCAGCAGGAGGGGGCCCTACGAGCAGTACTTC.

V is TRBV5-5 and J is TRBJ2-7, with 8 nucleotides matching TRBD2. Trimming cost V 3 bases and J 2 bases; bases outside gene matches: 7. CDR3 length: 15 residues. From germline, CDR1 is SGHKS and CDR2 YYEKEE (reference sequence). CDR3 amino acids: CASSSQGSGAYEQYF. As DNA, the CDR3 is TGTGCCAGCAGCTCTCAGGGTAGCGGGGCCTACGAGCAGTACTTC.

The CDR3 DNA reads TGTGCCAGCAGCTCCGGACAGCGCTTCACCGGGGAGCTGTTTTTT. Encoded protein: CASSSGQRFTGELFF. The chain joins TRBV7-6 to TRBJ2-2; weak D call: TRBD1 (6 bases). Germline V gene sequence: CDR1 SGHVS, CDR2 FNYEAQ. The CDR3 is made up of 15 amino acids. The ends were cut back, 4 bases at V and 4 bases at J, with 13 bases in the middle.

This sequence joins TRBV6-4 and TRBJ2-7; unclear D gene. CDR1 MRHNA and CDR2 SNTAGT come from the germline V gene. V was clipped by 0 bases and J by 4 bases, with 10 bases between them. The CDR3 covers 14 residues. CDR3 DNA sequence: TGTGCCAGCAGTGACTCTGTGAAGGCTTACGAGCAGTACTTC. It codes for CASSDSVKAYEQYF.

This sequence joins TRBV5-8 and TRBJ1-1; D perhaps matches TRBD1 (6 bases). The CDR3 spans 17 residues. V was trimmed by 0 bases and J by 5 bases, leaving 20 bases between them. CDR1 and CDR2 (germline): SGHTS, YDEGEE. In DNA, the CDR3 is TGTGCCAGCAGCTTGGCTATCGGGGGCACGGATTTGACTGAAGCTTTCTTT. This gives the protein CASSLAIGGTDLTEAFF.

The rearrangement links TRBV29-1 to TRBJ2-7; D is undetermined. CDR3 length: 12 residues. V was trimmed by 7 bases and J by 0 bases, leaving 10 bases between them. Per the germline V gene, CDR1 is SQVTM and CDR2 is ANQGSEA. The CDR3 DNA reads TGCAGCGCCGGGCCAAACTCCTACGAGCAGTACTTC. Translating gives CSAGPNSYEQYF.

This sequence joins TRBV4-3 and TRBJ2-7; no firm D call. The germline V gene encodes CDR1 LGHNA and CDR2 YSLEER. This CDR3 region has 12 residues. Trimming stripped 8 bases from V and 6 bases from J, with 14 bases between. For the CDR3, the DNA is TGCGCCAGCGGGATTCTACGAGGCGAGCAGTACTTC. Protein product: CASGILRGEQYF.

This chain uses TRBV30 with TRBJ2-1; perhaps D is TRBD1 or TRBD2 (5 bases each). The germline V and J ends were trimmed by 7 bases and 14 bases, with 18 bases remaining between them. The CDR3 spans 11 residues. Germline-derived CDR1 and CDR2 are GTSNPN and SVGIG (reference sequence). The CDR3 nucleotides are TGTGCCTCGCTCCGGGGCCCGGAGAAGTTCTTC. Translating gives CASLRGPEKFF.

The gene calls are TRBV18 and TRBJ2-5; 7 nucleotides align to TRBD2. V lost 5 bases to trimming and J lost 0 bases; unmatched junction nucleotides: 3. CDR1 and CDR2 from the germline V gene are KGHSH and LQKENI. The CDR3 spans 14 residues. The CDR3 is CASSSGGYQETQYF. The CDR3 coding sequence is TGTGCCAGCTCATCCGGGGGGTACCAAGAGACCCAGTACTTC.

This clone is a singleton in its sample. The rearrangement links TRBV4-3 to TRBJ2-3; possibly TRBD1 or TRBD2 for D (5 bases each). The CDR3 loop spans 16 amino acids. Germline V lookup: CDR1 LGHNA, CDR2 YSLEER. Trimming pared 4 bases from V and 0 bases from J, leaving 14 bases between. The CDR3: CASSLEGRSSTDTQYF. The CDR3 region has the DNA TGCGCCAGCAGCCTCGAGGGACGATCTAGCACAGATACGCAGTATTTT.

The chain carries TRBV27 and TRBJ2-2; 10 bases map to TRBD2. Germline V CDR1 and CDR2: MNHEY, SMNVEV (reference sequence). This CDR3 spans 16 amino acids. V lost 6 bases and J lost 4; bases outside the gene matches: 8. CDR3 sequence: CASRSSSGSVTGELFF. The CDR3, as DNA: TGTGCCAGCAGGTCCTCTAGCGGGAGTGTCACCGGGGAGCTGTTTTTT.

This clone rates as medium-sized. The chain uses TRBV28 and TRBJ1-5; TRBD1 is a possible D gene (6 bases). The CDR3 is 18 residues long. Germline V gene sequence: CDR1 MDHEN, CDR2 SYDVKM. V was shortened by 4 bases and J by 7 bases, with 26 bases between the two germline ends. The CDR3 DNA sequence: TGTGCCAGCAGTTCCCGCCGGGACATAAACACCCCAGGCCAGCCCCAGCATTTT. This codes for CASSSRRDINTPGQPQHF.

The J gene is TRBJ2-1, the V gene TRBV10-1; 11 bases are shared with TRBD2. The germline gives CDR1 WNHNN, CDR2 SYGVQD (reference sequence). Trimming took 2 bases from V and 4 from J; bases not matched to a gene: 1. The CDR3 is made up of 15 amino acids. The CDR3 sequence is CASSETSGSYNEQFF. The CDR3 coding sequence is TGCGCCAGCAGTGAGACTAGCGGGAGTTACAATGAGCAGTTCTTC.